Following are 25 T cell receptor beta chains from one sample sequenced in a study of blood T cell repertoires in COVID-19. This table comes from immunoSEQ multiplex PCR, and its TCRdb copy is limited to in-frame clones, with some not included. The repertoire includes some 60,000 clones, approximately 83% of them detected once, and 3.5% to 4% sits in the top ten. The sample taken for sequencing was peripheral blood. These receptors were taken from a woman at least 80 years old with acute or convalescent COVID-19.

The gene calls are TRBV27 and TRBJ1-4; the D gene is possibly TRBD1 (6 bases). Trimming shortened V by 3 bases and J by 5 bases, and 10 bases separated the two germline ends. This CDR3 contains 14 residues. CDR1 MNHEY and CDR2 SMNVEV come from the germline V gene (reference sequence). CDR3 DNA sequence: TGTGCCAGCAGTTTCGGGGGGGCAAATGAAAAACTGTTTTTT. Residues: CASSFGGANEKLFF.

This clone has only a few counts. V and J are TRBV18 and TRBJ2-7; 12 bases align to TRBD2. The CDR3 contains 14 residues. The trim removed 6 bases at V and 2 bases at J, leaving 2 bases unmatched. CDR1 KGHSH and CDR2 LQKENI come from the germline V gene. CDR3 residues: CASSPSGGAYEQYF. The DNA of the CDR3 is TGTGCCAGCTCGCCTAGCGGGGGGGCCTACGAGCAGTACTTC.

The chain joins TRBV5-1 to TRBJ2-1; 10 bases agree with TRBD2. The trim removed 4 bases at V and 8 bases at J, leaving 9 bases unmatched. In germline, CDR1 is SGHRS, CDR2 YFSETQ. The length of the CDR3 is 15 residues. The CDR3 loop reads CASSGAGGRIDEQFF. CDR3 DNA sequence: TGCGCCAGCAGCGGAGCGGGAGGGCGTATTGATGAGCAGTTCTTC. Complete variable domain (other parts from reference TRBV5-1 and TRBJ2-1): KAGVTQTPRYLIKTRGQQVTLSCSPISGHRSVSWYQQTPGQGLQFLFEYFSETQRNKGNFPGRFSGRQFSNSRSEMNVSTLELGDSALYLCASSGAGGRIDEQFFGPGTRLTVL.

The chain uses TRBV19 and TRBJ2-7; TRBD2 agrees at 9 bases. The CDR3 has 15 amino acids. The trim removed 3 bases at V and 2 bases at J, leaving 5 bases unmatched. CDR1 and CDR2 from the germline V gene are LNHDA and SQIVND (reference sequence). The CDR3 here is CASSISASGAYEQYF. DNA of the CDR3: TGTGCCAGTAGTATCTCGGCTAGCGGGGCCTACGAGCAGTACTTC.

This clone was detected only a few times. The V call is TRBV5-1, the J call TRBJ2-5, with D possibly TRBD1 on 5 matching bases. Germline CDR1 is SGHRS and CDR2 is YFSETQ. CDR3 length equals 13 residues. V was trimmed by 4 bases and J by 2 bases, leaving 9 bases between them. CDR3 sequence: CASSLQGQETQYF. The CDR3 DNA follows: TGCGCCAGCAGCCTTCAGGGACAAGAGACCCAGTACTTC.

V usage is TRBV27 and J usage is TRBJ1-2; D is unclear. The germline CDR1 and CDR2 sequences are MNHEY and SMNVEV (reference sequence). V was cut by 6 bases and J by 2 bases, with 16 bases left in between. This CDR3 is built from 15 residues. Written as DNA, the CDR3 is TGTGCCAGCAGCTCCAAGAGCAGGTGGAACTATGGCTACACCTTC. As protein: CASSSKSRWNYGYTF.

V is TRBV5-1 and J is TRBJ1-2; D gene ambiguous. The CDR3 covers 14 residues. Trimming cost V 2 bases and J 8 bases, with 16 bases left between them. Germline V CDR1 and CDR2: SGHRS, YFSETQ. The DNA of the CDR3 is TGCGCCAGCAGCTTCGACGGAGGGCCGGGCGGCTACACCTTC. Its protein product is CASSFDGGPGGYTF. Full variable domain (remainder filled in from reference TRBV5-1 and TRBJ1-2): KAGVTQTPRYLIKTRGQQVTLSCSPISGHRSVSWYQQTPGQGLQFLFEYFSETQRNKGNFPGRFSGRQFSNSRSEMNVSTLELGDSALYLCASSFDGGPGGYTFGSGTRLTVV.

DNA for the CDR3: TGTGCCAGCAGGGAAACGACAGGGAGCACTGGAAACACCATATATTTT. Translated, it gives CASRETTGSTGNTIYF. The chain links TRBV21-1 to TRBJ1-3; TRBD1 reflects the table's D call only, with no check against the DNA. TRBV21-1 is an annotated pseudogene. This CDR3 has 16 residues.

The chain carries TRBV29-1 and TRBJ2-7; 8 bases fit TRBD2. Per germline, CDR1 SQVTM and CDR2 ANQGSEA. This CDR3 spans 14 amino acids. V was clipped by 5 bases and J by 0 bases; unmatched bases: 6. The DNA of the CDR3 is TGCAGCGTTATAAAGCGGGGGAGCTCCTACGAGCAGTACTTC. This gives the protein CSVIKRGSSYEQYF.

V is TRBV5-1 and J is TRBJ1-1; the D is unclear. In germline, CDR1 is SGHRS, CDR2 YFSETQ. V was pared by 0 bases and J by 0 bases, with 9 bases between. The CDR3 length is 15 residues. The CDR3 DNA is TGCGCCAGCAGCTTGGATGGCAGATTGAACACTGAAGCTTTCTTT. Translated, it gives CASSLDGRLNTEAFF.

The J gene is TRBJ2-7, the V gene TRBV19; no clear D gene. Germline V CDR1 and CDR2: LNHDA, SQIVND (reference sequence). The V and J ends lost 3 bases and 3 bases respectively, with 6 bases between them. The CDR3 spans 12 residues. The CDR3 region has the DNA TGTGCCAGTAGTATGGGCAACTACGAGCAGTACTTC. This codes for CASSMGNYEQYF.

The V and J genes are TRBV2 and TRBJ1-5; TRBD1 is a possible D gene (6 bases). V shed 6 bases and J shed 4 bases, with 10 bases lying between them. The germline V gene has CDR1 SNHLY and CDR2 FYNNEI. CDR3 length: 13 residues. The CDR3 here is CASRRQDNQPQHF. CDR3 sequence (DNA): TGTGCCAGCAGGAGACAGGATAATCAGCCCCAGCATTTT.

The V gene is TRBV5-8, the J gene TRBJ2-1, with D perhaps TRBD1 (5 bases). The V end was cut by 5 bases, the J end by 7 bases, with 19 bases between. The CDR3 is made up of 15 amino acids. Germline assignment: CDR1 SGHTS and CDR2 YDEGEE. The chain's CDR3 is CASRSSATAGNEQFF. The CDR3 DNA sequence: TGTGCCAGCAGGTCTTCAGCGACCGCAGGGAATGAGCAGTTCTTC.

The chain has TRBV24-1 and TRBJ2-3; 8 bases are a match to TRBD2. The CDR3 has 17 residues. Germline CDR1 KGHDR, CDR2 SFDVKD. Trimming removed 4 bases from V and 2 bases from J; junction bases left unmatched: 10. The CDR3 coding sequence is TGTGCCACCAGTGACACCAGGACTAGCCGACACACAGATACGCAGTATTTT. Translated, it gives CATSDTRTSRHTDTQYF.

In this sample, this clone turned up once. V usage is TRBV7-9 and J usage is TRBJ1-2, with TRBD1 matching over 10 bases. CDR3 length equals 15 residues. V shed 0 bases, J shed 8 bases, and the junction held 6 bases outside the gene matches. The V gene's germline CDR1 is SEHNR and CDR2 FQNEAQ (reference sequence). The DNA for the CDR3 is TGTGCCAGCAGCTTAGCAGGGACAGGGGTGTTGGGCTACACCTTC. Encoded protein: CASSLAGTGVLGYTF.

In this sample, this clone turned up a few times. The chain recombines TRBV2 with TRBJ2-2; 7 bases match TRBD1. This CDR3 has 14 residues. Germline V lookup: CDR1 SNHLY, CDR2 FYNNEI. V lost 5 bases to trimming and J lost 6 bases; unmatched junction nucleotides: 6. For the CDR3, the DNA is TGTGCCAGCAGTCCCAGACAGGGATCCGGGGAGCTGTTTTTT. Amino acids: CASSPRQGSGELFF.

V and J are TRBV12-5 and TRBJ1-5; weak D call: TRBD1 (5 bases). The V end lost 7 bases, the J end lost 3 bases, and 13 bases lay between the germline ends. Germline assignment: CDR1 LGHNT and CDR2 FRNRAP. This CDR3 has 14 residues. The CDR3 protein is CASAPGGVNQPQHF. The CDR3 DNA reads TGTGCTAGTGCCCCGGGGGGGGTCAATCAGCCCCAGCATTTT.

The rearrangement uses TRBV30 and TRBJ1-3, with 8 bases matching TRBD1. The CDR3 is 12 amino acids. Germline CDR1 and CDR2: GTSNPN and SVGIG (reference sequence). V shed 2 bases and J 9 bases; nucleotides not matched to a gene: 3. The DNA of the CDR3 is TGTGCCTGGAGTAGACAGGGGTTCACCATATATTTT. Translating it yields CAWSRQGFTIYF.

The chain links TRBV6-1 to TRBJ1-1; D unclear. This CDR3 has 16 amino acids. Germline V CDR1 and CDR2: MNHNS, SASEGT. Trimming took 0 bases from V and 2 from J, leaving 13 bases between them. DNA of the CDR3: TGTGCCAGCAGTGAAGCAGGGAGTTGGAGAAACACTGAAGCTTTCTTT. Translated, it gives CASSEAGSWRNTEAFF.

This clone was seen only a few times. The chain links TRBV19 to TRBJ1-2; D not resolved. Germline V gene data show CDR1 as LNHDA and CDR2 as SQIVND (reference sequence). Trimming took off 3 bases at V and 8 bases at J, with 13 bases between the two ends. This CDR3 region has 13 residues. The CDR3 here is CASSIEGIDGYTF. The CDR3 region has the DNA TGTGCCAGTAGTATCGAGGGAATCGACGGCTACACCTTC.

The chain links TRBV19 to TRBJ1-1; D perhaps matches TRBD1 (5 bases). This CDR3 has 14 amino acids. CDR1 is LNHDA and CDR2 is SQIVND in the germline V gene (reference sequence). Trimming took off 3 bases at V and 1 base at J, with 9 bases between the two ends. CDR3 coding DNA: TGTGCCAGTAGTATGGGGCTCGGGAACACTGAAGCTTTCTTT. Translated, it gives CASSMGLGNTEAFF.

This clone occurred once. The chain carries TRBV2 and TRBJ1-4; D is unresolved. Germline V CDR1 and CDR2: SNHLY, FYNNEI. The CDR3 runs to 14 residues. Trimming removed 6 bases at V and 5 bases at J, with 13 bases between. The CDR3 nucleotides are TGTGCCAGCAGACCGGGATCTAAAAATGAAAAACTGTTTTTT. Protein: CASRPGSKNEKLFF.

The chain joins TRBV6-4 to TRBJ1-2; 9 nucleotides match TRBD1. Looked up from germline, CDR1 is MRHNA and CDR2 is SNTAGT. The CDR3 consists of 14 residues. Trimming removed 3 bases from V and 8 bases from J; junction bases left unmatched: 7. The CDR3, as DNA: TGTGCCAGCAGTGAGGGACAGGGAGCGGGGGGCTACACCTTC. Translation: CASSEGQGAGGYTF.

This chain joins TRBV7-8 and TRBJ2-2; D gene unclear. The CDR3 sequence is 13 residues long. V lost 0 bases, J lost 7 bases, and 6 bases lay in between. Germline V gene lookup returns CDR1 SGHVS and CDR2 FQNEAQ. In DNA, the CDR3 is TGTGCCAGCAGCTTAGCGCCCGGCGGGGAGCTGTTTTTT. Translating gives CASSLAPGGELFF.

The CDR3 spells CASSVGGTSYEQYF. The CDR3 DNA sequence: TGTGCCAGCAGTGTTGGGGGGACCTCCTACGAGCAGTACTTC. V and J are TRBV2 and TRBJ2-7; maybe TRBD2 (6 bases). Trimming left V 4 bases short and J 0 bases short, with 10 bases between. Germline CDR1 reads SNHLY; CDR2 reads FYNNEI. The CDR3 length is 14 residues.